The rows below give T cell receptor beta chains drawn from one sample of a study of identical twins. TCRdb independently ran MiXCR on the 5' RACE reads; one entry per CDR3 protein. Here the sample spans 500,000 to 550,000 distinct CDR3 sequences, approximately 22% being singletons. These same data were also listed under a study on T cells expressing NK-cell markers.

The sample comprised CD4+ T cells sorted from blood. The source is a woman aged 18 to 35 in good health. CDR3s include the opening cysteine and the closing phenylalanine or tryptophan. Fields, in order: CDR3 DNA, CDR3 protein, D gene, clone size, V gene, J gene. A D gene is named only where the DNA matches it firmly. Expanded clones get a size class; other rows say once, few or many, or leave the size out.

cdr3_nt: TGTGCCAGCAGCGGACGGGCGTTAACTGAAGCTTTCTTT; cdr3_aa: CASSGRALTEAFF; d_call: NA; clone_size: few; v_call: TRBV27; j_call: TRBJ1-1
cdr3_nt: TGTGCCAGCCGGCGGGGGGCCGTGGCCTACGAGCAGTACTTC; cdr3_aa: CASRRGAVAYEQYF; d_call: TRBD2; clone_size: NA; v_call: TRBV6-1; j_call: TRBJ2-7
cdr3_nt: TGTGCCAGCTCTCCCGGGACAGAGGTCTACGAGCAGTACTTC; cdr3_aa: CASSPGTEVYEQYF; d_call: TRBD1; clone_size: NA; v_call: TRBV18; j_call: TRBJ2-7
cdr3_nt: TGTGCCACCCAACCGGGGCCGGGACAGGGGGCAGGCGCTTTCTTT; cdr3_aa: CATQPGPGQGAGAFF; d_call: TRBD1; clone_size: few; v_call: TRBV12-3/TRBV12-4; j_call: TRBJ1-1
cdr3_nt: TGTGCCAGCAGTTACTCGTGGGACGGGGGTGAAAAACTGTTTTTT; cdr3_aa: CASSYSWDGGEKLFF; d_call: NA; clone_size: NA; v_call: TRBV6-5; j_call: TRBJ1-4
cdr3_nt: TGTGCCAGCAGCCCCGCAGCAGGGAGCTCCTACAATGAGCAGTTCTTC; cdr3_aa: CASSPAAGSSYNEQFF; d_call: NA; clone_size: NA; v_call: TRBV7-9; j_call: TRBJ2-1
cdr3_nt: TGCAGTGCTAGTGGCGGGAGGGGGAATGAGCAGTTCTTC; cdr3_aa: CSASGGRGNEQFF; d_call: TRBD2; clone_size: NA; v_call: TRBV20-1; j_call: TRBJ2-1
cdr3_nt: TGTGCCAGCGTAACCCCAGGGGGCGGCACTGAAGCTTTCTTT; cdr3_aa: CASVTPGGGTEAFF; d_call: TRBD1; clone_size: many; v_call: TRBV6-5; j_call: TRBJ1-1
cdr3_nt: TGCAGTACCAGGTTCGGGGTGCGCGGAGATACGCAGTATTTT; cdr3_aa: CSTRFGVRGDTQYF; d_call: NA; clone_size: NA; v_call: TRBV20-1; j_call: TRBJ2-3
cdr3_nt: TGCAGTGCTAGCTCTGCAATGCAAGACACAGATACGCAGTATTTT; cdr3_aa: CSASSAMQDTDTQYF; d_call: NA; clone_size: few; v_call: TRBV20-1; j_call: TRBJ2-3
cdr3_nt: TGTGCCAGCTCCCCACATGGGACCTCAGGAAACACCATATATTTT; cdr3_aa: CASSPHGTSGNTIYF; d_call: NA; clone_size: NA; v_call: TRBV6-1; j_call: TRBJ1-3
cdr3_nt: TGCAGTGCTAGAACTCACAGGGAATCCGGTGAGCAGTTCTTC; cdr3_aa: CSARTHRESGEQFF; d_call: NA; clone_size: NA; v_call: TRBV20-1; j_call: TRBJ2-1
cdr3_nt: TGCAGTGCTCCGGAAGGGGCCCAGAACACTGAAGCTTTCTTT; cdr3_aa: CSAPEGAQNTEAFF; d_call: NA; clone_size: few; v_call: TRBV20-1; j_call: TRBJ1-1
cdr3_nt: TGTGCCAGCAGCGTAGTATACAGGGTAGGTCAGCCCCAGCATTTT; cdr3_aa: CASSVVYRVGQPQHF; d_call: NA; clone_size: few; v_call: TRBV12-3/TRBV12-4; j_call: TRBJ1-5
cdr3_nt: TGTGCCAGTGGGACAGTCAGCAATGAGCAGTTCTTC; cdr3_aa: CASGTVSNEQFF; d_call: TRBD1; clone_size: NA; v_call: TRBV27; j_call: TRBJ2-1
cdr3_nt: TGTGCCAGCAGCTTAGGCACAGGCAATACGCAGTATTTT; cdr3_aa: CASSLGTGNTQYF; d_call: NA; clone_size: few; v_call: TRBV7-2; j_call: TRBJ2-3